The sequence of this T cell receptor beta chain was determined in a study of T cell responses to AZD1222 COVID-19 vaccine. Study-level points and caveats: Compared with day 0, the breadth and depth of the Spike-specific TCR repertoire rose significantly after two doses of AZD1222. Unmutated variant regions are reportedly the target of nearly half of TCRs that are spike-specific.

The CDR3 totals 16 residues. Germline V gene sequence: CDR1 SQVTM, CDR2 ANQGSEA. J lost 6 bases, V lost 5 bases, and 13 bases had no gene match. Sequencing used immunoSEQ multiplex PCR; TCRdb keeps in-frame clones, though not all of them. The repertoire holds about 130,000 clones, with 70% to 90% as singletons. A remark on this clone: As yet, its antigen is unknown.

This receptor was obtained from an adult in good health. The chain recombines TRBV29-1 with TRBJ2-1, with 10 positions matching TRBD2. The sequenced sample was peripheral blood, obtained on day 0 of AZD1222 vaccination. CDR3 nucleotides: TGCAGCGTTCTGGGGCAGCGGGAGGGCCTGGTCAATGAGCAGTTCTTC. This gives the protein CSVLGQREGLVNEQFF.